One sample yielded the 16 T cell receptor beta chains listed below, sequenced in a study of identical twins. TCRdb redid the calling of the 5' RACE reads with MiXCR, one entry per CDR3 protein. The table has a few hundred thousand distinct CDR3 sequences, approximately 11% seen once. The same data also contributed to another study, on yellow fever vaccine responses in identical twins.

The sequenced sample consisted of memory (CD45RO+) T cells sorted from blood. These receptors all come from a woman between 18 and 29 years old in good health.

This clonotype occurred many times. The chain employs TRBV7-9 and TRBJ2-1; D unresolved. Deletions cut 5 bases from V and 3 bases from J, with 5 bases between. Germline CDR1 reads SEHNR; CDR2 reads FQNEAQ (reference sequence). The CDR3 sequence is 12 residues long. The DNA of the CDR3 is TGTGCCAGCAGCCCCGACTACAATGAGCAGTTCTTC. This codes for CASSPDYNEQFF. Full variable domain (remainder filled in from reference TRBV7-9 and TRBJ2-1): DTGVSQNPRHKITKRGQNVTFRCDPISEHNRLYWYRQTLGQGPEFLTYFQNEAQLEKSRLLSDRFSAERPKGSFSTLEIQRTEQGDSAMYLCASSPDYNEQFFGPGTRLTVL.

This clonotype was observed a few times. The rearrangement uses TRBV12-3 or TRBV12-4 and TRBJ2-3; D not resolved. There are 13 residues in the CDR3. V was shortened by 3 bases and J by 2 bases, with 6 bases between the two germline ends. CDR3: CASSLYPTDTQYF. CDR3 in DNA: TGTGCCAGCAGTTTGTACCCCACAGATACGCAGTATTTT.

The V gene is TRBV28, the J gene TRBJ2-4, with TRBD1 identical over 10 bases. The junction had 7 bases not matched to a gene; V was cut back by 5 bases and J by 3 bases. The CDR3 has 16 residues. Germline CDR1 is MDHEN and CDR2 is SYDVKM. This chain's CDR3 is CASSRPGTGVKNIQYF. In DNA form, the CDR3 reads TGTGCCAGCAGTCGACCCGGGACAGGGGTCAAAAACATTCAGTACTTC.

This chain joins TRBV6-5 and TRBJ2-7; weak D call: TRBD1 (5 bases). This CDR3 region has 15 residues. Trimming cost V 0 bases and J 1 base, with 10 bases left between them. Germline CDR1 and CDR2: MNHEY and SVGAGI. DNA for the CDR3: TGTGCCAGCAGTTACTCGGCAGGGCATTCCTACGAGCAGTACTTC. It codes for CASSYSAGHSYEQYF.

This clonotype was counted at least ten times. The chain links TRBV5-1 to TRBJ2-7; D remains unclear. CDR1 SGHRS and CDR2 YFSETQ come from the germline V gene. CDR3 length equals 12 residues. V was shortened by 3 bases and J by 5 bases, with 9 bases between the two germline ends. DNA for the CDR3: TGCGCCAGCAGCTCCAGGATCGACGAGCAGTACTTC. Translated: CASSSRIDEQYF.

This clonotype was counted between two and nine times. The V and J genes are TRBV13 and TRBJ2-5, with 7 nucleotides matching TRBD1. This CDR3 region has 15 residues. Germline CDR1 is PRHDT and CDR2 is FYEKMQ (reference sequence). V was clipped by 4 bases and J by 6 bases; unmatched bases: 11. CDR3 in amino acids: CASSSPKGGLKTQYF. The CDR3 coding sequence is TGTGCCAGCAGCTCCCCGAAAGGGGGCCTTAAGACCCAGTACTTC.

This clonotype came up many times. The chain carries TRBV4-2 and TRBJ1-4; D unresolved. The CDR3 consists of 14 residues. Germline CDR1 is LGHNA and CDR2 is YNFKEQ. Trimming took 2 bases from V and 8 from J, leaving 12 bases between them. The CDR3 protein is CASSQSGSEEKLFF. The CDR3 DNA reads as TGTGCCAGCAGCCAAAGTGGGAGTGAGGAAAAACTGTTTTTT.

There are a few counts of this clonotype. V usage is TRBV5-1 and J usage is TRBJ1-1; unclear D gene. CDR3 size: 17 residues. V was cut by 0 bases and J by 1 base, with 16 bases left in between. The germline V gene has CDR1 SGHRS and CDR2 YFSETQ. CDR3 sequence (DNA): TGCGCCAGCAGCTTGGAAACGGGGAAGGCGGGGAACACTGAAGCTTTCTTT. Encoded protein: CASSLETGKAGNTEAFF. The full variable domain, with the rest looked up from reference TRBV5-1 and TRBJ1-1, is KAGVTQTPRYLIKTRGQQVTLSCSPISGHRSVSWYQQTPGQGLQFLFEYFSETQRNKGNFPGRFSGRQFSNSRSEMNVSTLELGDSALYLCASSLETGKAGNTEAFFGQGTRLTVV.

This chain connects TRBV4-2 to TRBJ2-1; 12 bases are a match to TRBD2. The CDR3 is 16 amino acids. Germline V gene sequence: CDR1 LGHNA, CDR2 YNFKEQ. J was trimmed by 8 bases and V by 1 base; bases with no gene match: 6. CDR3: CASSQGLAGVSHEQFF. CDR3 sequence (DNA): TGTGCCAGCAGCCAAGGACTAGCGGGAGTTTCCCATGAGCAGTTCTTC.

Only a few counts were recorded for this clonotype. The genes are TRBV10-3 and TRBJ1-4; 8 bases are a match to TRBD1. Looked up from germline, CDR1 is ENHRY and CDR2 is SYGVKD. This CDR3 has 15 amino acids. Trimming removed 4 bases from V and 7 bases from J; junction bases left unmatched: 8. The CDR3 DNA sequence: TGTGCCATCAGTGGAACCGGGACAGGAGGTGAAAAACTGTTTTTT. Encoded protein: CAISGTGTGGEKLFF.

The J gene is TRBJ2-6, the V gene TRBV11-2; 9 bases are a match to TRBD2. J was trimmed by 0 bases and V by 3 bases; bases with no gene match: 6. Germline V gene lookup returns CDR1 SGHAT and CDR2 FQNNGV. The CDR3 contains 18 residues. The CDR3 reads CASSLRAGGSSGANVLTF. CDR3 in DNA: TGTGCCAGCAGCTTGAGAGCGGGAGGCTCCTCTGGGGCCAACGTCCTGACTTTC.

The rearrangement joins TRBV21-1 to TRBJ2-4; the table's D call of TRBD1 was not tested on the DNA. TRBV21-1 is a pseudogene locus. The CDR3 sequence is 19 residues long. CDR3: CASRPAGQCGIGAKNIQYF. The DNA of the CDR3 is TGTGCCAGCAGGCCGGCGGGACAGTGCGGTATCGGGGCCAAAAACATTCAGTACTTC.

DNA for the CDR3: TGTGCCATCAGTGAGTCGCCGAACAGGGGGTCGCGCACCGGGGAGCTGTTTTTT. Protein sequence: CAISESPNRGSRTGELFF. The chain joins TRBV10-3 to TRBJ2-2, with TRBD1 matching 8 bases. V shed 0 bases, J shed 4 bases, and the junction held 10 bases outside the gene matches. CDR3 length: 18 residues. Germline V gene data show CDR1 as ENHRY and CDR2 as SYGVKD.

The chain links TRBV7-6 to TRBJ2-1, with D possibly TRBD2 on 6 matching bases. Trimming stripped 5 bases from V and 0 bases from J, with 11 bases between. The CDR3 is made up of 15 amino acids. CDR1 SGHVS and CDR2 FNYEAQ come from the germline V gene. The CDR3 DNA sequence: TGTGCCAGCAGCCGGGGGTCTAGCTCCTACAATGAGCAGTTCTTC. Protein: CASSRGSSSYNEQFF.

The rearrangement joins TRBV2 to TRBJ2-7; TRBD1 is a possible D gene (6 bases). V was cut by 5 bases and J by 6 bases, with 17 bases left in between. Germline values: CDR1 SNHLY, CDR2 FYNNEI. The CDR3 spans 14 residues. CDR3 in DNA: TGTGCCAGCAGTAAGAAGGGGGACACCCTCGAGCAGTACTTC. It yields the protein CASSKKGDTLEQYF.

This clonotype showed up many times. V is TRBV20-1 and J is TRBJ1-1, with D perhaps TRBD1 (5 bases). The germline V gene encodes CDR1 DFQATT and CDR2 SNEGSKA (reference sequence). V shed 6 bases and J shed 2 bases, with 10 bases lying between them. This CDR3 contains 12 residues. The CDR3 DNA follows: TGCAGTGCGTTGACAGATAACACTGAAGCTTTCTTT. As protein: CSALTDNTEAFF.